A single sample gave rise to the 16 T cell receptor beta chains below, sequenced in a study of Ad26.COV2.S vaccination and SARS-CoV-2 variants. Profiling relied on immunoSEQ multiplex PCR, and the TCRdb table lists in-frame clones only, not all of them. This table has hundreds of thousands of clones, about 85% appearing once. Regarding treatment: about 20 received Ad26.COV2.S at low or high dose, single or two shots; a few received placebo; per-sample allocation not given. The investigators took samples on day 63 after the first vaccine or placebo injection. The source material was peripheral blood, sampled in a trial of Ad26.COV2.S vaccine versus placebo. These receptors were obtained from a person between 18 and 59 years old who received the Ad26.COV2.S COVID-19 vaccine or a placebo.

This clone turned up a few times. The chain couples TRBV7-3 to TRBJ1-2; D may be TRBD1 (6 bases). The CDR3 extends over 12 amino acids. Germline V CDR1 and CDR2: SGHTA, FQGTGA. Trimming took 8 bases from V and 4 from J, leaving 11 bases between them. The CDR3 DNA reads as TGTGCCAGCGGCGGGGGCGGCTATGGCTACACCTTC. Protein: CASGGGGYGYTF.

CDR3: CASSDHRGPNEAFF. Written as DNA, the CDR3 is TGTGCCAGCAGCGACCACAGGGGCCCGAATGAAGCTTTCTTT. The rearrangement joins TRBV9 to TRBJ1-1; 7 bases are shared with TRBD1. V shed 3 bases and J 7 bases; nucleotides not matched to a gene: 9. This CDR3 has 14 residues. CDR1 is SGDLS and CDR2 is YYNGEE in the germline V gene.

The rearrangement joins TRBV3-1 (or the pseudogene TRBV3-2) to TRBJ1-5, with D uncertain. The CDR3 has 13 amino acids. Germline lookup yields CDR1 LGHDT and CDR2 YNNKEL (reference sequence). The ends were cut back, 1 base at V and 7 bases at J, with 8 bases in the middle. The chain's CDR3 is CASSQGPTQPQHF. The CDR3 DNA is TGTGCCAGCAGCCAAGGGCCAACCCAGCCCCAGCATTTT.

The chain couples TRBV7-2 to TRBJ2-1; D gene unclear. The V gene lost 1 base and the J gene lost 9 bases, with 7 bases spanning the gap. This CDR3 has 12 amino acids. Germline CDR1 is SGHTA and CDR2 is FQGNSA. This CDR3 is CASSLVGIEQFF. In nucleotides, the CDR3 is TGTGCCAGCAGCTTAGTGGGCATTGAGCAGTTCTTC.

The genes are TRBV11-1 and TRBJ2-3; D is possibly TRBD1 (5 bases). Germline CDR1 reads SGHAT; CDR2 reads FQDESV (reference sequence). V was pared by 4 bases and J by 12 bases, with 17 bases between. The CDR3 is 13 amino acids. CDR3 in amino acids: CASSSDGWGTQYF. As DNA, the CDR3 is TGTGCCAGCAGCTCGGACGGATGGGGCACCCAGTATTTT.

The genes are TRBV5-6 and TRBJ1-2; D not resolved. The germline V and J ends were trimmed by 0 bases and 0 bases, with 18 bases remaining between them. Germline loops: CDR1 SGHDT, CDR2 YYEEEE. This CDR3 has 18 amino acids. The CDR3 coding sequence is TGTGCCAGCAGCTTGGCCGCGTTGAAGGCCCACCCTAACTATGGCTACACCTTC. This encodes CASSLAALKAHPNYGYTF. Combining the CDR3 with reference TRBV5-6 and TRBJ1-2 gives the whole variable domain DAGVTQSPTHLIKTRGQQVTLRCSPKSGHDTVSWYQQALGQGPQFIFQYYEEEERQRGNFPDRFSGHQFPNYSSELNVNALLLGDSALYLCASSLAALKAHPNYGYTFGSGTRLTVV.

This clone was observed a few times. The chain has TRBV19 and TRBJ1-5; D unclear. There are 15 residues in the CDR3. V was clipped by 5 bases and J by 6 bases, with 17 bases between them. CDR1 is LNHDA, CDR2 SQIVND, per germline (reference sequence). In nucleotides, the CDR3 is TGTGCCAGTAGTCCCAGGTCGGGGTGGGGTCAGCCCCAGCATTTT. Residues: CASSPRSGWGQPQHF.

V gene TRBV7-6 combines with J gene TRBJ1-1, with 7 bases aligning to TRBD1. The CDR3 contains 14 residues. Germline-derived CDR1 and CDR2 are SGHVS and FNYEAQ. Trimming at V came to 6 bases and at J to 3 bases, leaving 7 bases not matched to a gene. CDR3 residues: CASRPQGGYTEAFF. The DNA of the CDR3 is TGTGCCAGCAGGCCGCAGGGGGGATACACTGAAGCTTTCTTT.

CDR3 sequence: CASSLDRGTNYGYTF. CDR3 sequence (DNA): TGTGCCAGCAGCTTGGACAGGGGGACTAACTATGGCTACACCTTC. The chain uses TRBV7-2 and TRBJ1-2; 10 nucleotides agree with TRBD1. This CDR3 spans 15 amino acids. Germline V gives CDR1 SGHTA, CDR2 FQGNSA. V lost 3 bases and J lost 0; bases outside the gene matches: 1.

In nucleotides, the CDR3 is TGTGCCAGCAGCCCAGACAGCAACTATGGCTACACCTTC. Translated, it gives CASSPDSNYGYTF. V is TRBV6-2 or TRBV6-3 and J is TRBJ1-2; perhaps TRBD1 as D (5 bases). The V gene lost 6 bases and the J gene lost 2 bases, with 10 bases spanning the gap. The CDR3 has 13 amino acids. Germline CDR1 reads MNHEY; CDR2 reads SVGEGT.

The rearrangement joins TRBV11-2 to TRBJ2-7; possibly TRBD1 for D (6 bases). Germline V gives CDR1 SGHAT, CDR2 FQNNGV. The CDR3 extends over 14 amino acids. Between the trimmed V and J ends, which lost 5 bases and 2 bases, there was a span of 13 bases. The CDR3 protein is CASSITGHPYEQYF. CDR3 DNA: TGTGCCAGCAGCATAACGGGACACCCCTACGAGCAGTACTTC.

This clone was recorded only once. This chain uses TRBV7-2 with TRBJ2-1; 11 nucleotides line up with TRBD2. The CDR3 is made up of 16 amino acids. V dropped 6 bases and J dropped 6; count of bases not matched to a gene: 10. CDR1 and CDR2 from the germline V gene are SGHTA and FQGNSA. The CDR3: CASRSTPGTSGNEQFF. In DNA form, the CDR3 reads TGTGCCAGCAGATCAACTCCCGGGACTAGCGGCAATGAGCAGTTCTTC. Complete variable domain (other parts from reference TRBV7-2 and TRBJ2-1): GAGVSQSPSNKVTEKGKDVELRCDPISGHTALYWYRQSLGQGLEFLIYFQGNSAPDKSGLPSDRFSAERTGGSVSTLTIQRTQQEDSAVYLCASRSTPGTSGNEQFFGPGTRLTVL.

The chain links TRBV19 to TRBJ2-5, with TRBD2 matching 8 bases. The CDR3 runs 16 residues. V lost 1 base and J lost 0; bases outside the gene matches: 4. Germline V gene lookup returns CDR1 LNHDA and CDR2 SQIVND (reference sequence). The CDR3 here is CASSIVAGPYQETQYF. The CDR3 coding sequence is TGTGCCAGTAGTATAGTAGCGGGGCCGTACCAAGAGACCCAGTACTTC.

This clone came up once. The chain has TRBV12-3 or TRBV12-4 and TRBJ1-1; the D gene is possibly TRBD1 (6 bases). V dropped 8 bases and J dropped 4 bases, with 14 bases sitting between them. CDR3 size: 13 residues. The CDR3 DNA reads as TGTGCCAGCTGTAAGGGGGTAAGCACTGAAGCTTTCTTT. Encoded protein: CASCKGVSTEAFF.

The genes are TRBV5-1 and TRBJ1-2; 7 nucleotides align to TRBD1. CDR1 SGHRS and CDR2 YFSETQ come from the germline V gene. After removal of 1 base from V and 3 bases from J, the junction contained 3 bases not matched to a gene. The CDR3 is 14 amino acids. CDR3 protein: CASSLTGVDYGYTF. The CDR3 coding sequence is TGCGCCAGCAGCTTGACAGGGGTTGACTATGGCTACACCTTC.

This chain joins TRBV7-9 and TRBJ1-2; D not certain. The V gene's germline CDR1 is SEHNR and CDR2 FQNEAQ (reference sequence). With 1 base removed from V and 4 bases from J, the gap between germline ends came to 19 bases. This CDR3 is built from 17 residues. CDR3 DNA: TGTGCCAGCAGCTTAGGGATTGGCGTTGCTGATCTCTATGGCTACACCTTC. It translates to CASSLGIGVADLYGYTF.